This T cell receptor (beta chain) comes out of a study of blood T cells in healthy people across ages. V dropped 1 base and J dropped 6 bases, with 8 bases sitting between them. CDR3 length equals 13 residues. Germline values: CDR1 SGHVS, CDR2 FQNEAQ. A second PCR, run for about 6 to 11 cycles, used a sample-barcoded 5' primer plus a J-beta primer mix. Each cDNA molecule received a tag from a template-switch adaptor that had 12 random nucleotides. MiXCR was run by TCRdb on the 5' RACE reads, yielding one entry per CDR3 protein. The repertoire holds 1.4 million to 1.5 million distinct CDR3 sequences, with around two fifths as singletons.

The sample consisted of blood. The chain carries TRBV7-8 and TRBJ2-3; D not certain. The sequence derives from a young woman in good health. CDR3 sequence: CASSLGRSDTQYF. The CDR3 nucleotides are TGTGCCAGCAGCTTAGGCCGGTCGGATACGCAGTATTTT.